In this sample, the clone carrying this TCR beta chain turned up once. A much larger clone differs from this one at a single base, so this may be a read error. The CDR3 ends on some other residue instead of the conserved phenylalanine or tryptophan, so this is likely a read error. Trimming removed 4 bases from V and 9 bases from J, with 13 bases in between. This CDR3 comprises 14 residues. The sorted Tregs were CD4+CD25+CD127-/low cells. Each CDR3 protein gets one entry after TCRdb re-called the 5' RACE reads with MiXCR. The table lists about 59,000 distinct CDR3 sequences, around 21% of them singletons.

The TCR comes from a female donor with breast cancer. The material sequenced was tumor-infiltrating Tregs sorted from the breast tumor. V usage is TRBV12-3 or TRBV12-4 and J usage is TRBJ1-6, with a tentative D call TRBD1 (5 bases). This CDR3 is CASSSRGAGSPLHS. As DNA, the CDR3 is TGTGCCAGCAGTTCCCGGGGCGCGGGTTCACCCCTCCACTCT.